This TCR beta chain emerged from a study of response to subunit inactivated influenza vaccine. This clonotype was observed a few times. Its matching antigen is unknown. CDR1 is SGHNT, CDR2 YYREEE, per germline (reference sequence). The CDR3 contains 14 residues. Trimming pared 4 bases from V and 4 bases from J, leaving 14 bases between. Via MiXCR, TCRdb re-called the RT-PCR reads, giving one row per CDR3 protein. The sample contains around 710,000 distinct CDR3 sequences, more than 11% of which appear only once. Study-wide points: Few new T cells, the authors suggested, are recruited by each seasonal influenza vaccination.

The chain uses TRBV5-4 and TRBJ1-2, with D perhaps TRBD1 (6 bases). Sequenced material: PBMCs from blood, taken 14 days before vaccination. The TCR originated in a man aged 45-60 years who received an inactivated influenza vaccine. CDR3 residues: CASSQEGGGYGYTF. DNA of the CDR3: TGTGCCAGCAGCCAGGAGGGGGGCGGCTATGGCTACACCTTC.